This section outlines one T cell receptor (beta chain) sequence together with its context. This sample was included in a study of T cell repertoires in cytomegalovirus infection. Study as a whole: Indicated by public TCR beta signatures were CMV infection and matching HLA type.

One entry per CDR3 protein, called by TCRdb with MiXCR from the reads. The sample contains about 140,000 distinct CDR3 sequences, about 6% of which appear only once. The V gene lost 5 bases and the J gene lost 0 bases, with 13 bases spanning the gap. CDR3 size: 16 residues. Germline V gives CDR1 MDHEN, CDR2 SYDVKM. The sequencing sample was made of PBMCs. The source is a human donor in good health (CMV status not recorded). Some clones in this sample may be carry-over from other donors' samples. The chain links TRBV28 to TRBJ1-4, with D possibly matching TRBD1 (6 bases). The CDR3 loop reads CASSPGQIATNEKLFF. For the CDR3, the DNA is TGTGCCAGCAGTCCCGGACAGATCGCAACTAATGAAAAACTGTTTTTT.